A selection of T cell receptor beta chains follows, all from one sample in a study of long-term antiretroviral therapy in people with HIV. Assay: immunoSEQ multiplex PCR; the TCRdb copy retains only in-frame clones and omits some. The data hold about 30,000 clones, with roughly 80% observed a single time. The specimen comprised unsorted PBMCs, sampled 3 years after starting antiretroviral therapy. These receptors were taken from a middle-aged man with HIV. Each CDR3 is given with its conserved first and last residue. Part of the rows lack a size; the others show once, few, many or a class for expanded clones.

>TRBV6-1|-|TRBJ1-5|14
CASSPGRGNQPQHF
>TRBV19|-|TRBJ2-7|14
CASSIEAYQGEQYF
>TRBV27|-|TRBJ2-7|13
CASSLGATAEQYF
>TRBV7-9|-|TRBJ1-1|13
CASSATGGTEAFF
>TRBV5-1|-|TRBJ1-2|11
CASSLGGGYTF
>TRBV19|few|TRBJ2-1|15
CASSIPMGSYNEQFF
>TRBV7-3|-|TRBJ1-3|13
CASSSGARWTIYF
>TRBV2|once|TRBJ2-7|12
CASSDMRDEQYF
>TRBV6-1|few|TRBJ2-7|14
CASRKTHSSYEQYF
>TRBV10-3|-|TRBJ1-4|14
CAISKGATNEKLFF
>TRBV2|few|TRBJ2-3|14
CAASPETSVDTQYF
>TRBV11-2|-|TRBJ1-4|13
CASSFGAAEKLFF